This T cell receptor beta chain came from a study of T cells in Graves' hyperthyroidism and ophthalmopathy. The length of the CDR3 is 14 residues. Trimming stripped 7 bases from V and 9 bases from J, with 20 bases between. The sample holds many counts of this clonotype. From RNA transcripts, TCR beta CDR3 regions were amplified. During a first-round RT-PCR of the TCR CDR3, the HTBI primer set was used. From the multiplex PCR reads, TCRdb called clonotypes with MiXCR, one entry per CDR3 protein. The sample lists a few hundred thousand distinct CDR3 sequences; roughly 19% were seen once. Fresh peripheral blood, approximately 10 ml, yielded the PBMCs.

The sequenced sample consisted of blood. The rearrangement joins TRBV12-3 or TRBV12-4 to TRBJ2-3; tentatively, D is TRBD1 (6 bases). This receptor was identified in a man in his fifties with Graves' ophthalmopathy. The CDR3 sequence: CASIPRGGSLTQYF. In nucleotides, the CDR3 is TGTGCCAGCATCCCGAGAGGGGGTTCTTTAACGCAGTATTTT.